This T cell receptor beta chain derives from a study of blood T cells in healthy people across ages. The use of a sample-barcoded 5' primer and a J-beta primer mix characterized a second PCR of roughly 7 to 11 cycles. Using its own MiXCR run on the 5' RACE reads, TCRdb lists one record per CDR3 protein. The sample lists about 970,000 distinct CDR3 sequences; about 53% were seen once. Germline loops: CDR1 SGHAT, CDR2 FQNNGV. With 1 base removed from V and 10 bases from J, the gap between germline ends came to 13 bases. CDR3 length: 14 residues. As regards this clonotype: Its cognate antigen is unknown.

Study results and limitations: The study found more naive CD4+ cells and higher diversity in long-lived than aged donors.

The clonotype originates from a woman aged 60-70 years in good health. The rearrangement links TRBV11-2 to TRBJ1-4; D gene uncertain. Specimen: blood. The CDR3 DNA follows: TGTGCCAGCAGCTTAGGGCTTGGCTCTGGAAAACTGTTTTTT. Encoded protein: CASSLGLGSGKLFF.